The T cell receptor beta chain under discussion was sequenced for a study of T cell repertoires in cytomegalovirus infection. The V end lost 0 bases, the J end lost 8 bases, and 13 bases lay between the germline ends. The CDR3 is 14 residues long. The V gene's germline CDR1 is LGHNA and CDR2 YNFKEQ. TCRdb used MiXCR to reprocess the reads, holding one entry per CDR3 protein. The table lists almost 300,000 distinct CDR3 sequences, around 9.1% of them singletons. This clonotype showed up many times. This clonotype was obtained from a human donor in good health (CMV status not recorded). Some clones in this sample may be carry-over from other donors' samples. The gene calls are TRBV4-2 and TRBJ1-2; D is perhaps TRBD1 (5 bases). The sample taken for sequencing was PBMCs. CDR3 nucleotides: TGTGCCAGCAGCCAAGATCAAGGAGGGGTCGGCTACACCTTC. Its translation is CASSQDQGGVGYTF.